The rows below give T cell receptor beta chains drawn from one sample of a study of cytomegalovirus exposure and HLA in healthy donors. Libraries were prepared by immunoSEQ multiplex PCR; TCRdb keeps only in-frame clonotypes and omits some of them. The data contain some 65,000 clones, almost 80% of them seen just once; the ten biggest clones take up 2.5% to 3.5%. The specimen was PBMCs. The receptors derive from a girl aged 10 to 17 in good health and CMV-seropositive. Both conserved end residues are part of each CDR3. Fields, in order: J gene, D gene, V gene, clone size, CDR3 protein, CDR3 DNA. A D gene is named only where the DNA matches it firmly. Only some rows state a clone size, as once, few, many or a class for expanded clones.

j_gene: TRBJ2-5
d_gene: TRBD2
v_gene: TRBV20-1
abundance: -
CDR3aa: CIPGGETQYF
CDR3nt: TGCATCCCCGGGGGGGAGACCCAGTACTTC

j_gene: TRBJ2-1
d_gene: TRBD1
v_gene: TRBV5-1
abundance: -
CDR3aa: CASSYTGVDEQFF
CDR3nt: TGCGCCAGCAGCTATACAGGGGTCGATGAGCAGTTCTTC

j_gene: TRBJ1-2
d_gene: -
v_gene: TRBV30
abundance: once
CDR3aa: CAWLEEKGNYGYTF
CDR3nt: TGTGCCTGGTTGGAGGAGAAGGGTAACTATGGCTACACCTTC

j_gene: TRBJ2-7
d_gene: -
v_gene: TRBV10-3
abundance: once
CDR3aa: CAISESERQTYEQYF
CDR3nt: TGTGCCATCAGTGAGTCTGAGCGACAGACCTACGAGCAGTACTTC

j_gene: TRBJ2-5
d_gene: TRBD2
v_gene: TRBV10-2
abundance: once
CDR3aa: CASTERGLAIHEGKETQYF
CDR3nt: TGCGCCAGTACCGAACGGGGACTAGCTATCCACGAAGGGAAAGAGACCCAGTACTTC

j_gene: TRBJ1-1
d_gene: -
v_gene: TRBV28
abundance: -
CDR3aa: CASSSHLGREAFF
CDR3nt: TGTGCCAGCAGTTCACACCTCGGGAGGGAAGCTTTCTTT

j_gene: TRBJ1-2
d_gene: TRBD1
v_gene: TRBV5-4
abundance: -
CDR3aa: CASSPTGGEGYYGYTF
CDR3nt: TGTGCCAGCAGCCCTACAGGGGGCGAAGGGTACTATGGCTACACCTTC

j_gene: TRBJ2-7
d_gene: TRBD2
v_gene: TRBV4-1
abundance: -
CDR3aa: CASSHGGGGSSYEQYF
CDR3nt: TGCGCCAGCAGCCATGGCGGGGGGGGCAGCTCCTACGAGCAGTACTTC

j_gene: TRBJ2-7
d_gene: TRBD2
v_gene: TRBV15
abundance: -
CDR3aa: CATSMTGTSFYEQYF
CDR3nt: TGTGCCACCAGCATGACCGGGACTAGCTTCTACGAGCAGTACTTC

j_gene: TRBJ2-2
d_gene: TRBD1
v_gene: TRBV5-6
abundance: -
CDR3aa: CASRGTGEPGELFF
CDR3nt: TGTGCCAGCAGGGGGACAGGGGAGCCCGGGGAGCTGTTTTTT

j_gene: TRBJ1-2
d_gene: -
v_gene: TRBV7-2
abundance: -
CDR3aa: CASSWGGEGVGYTF
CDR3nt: TGTGCCAGCAGCTGGGGCGGGGAGGGGGTGGGCTACACCTTC

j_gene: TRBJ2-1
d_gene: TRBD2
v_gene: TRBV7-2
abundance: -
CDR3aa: CASSLAPSSGRKYNEQFF
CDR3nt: TGTGCCAGCAGCTTAGCGCCGTCTAGCGGGAGGAAGTACAATGAGCAGTTCTTC

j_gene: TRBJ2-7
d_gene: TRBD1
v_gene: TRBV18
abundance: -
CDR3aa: CASSRGKNYEQYF
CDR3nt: TGTGCCAGTTCCAGGGGGAAGAACTACGAGCAGTACTTC

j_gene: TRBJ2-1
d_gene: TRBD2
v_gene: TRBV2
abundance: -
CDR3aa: CASSKASGTNNEQFF
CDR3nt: TGTGCCAGCAGTAAGGCTAGCGGCACGAACAATGAGCAGTTCTTC

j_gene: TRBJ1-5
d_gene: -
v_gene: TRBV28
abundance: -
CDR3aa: CASSLTGLRNQPQHF
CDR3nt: TGTGCCAGCAGTTTAACCGGTCTACGCAATCAGCCCCAGCATTTT

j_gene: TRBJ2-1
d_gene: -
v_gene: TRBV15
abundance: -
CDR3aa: CATSREGTTNNEQFF
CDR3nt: TGTGCCACCAGCAGAGAGGGGACAACAAACAATGAGCAGTTCTTC

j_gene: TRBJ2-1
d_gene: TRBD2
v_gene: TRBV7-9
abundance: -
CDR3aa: CASSSYSGSMGEQFF
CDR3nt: TGTGCCAGCAGCTCCTATAGCGGGAGTATGGGTGAGCAGTTCTTC

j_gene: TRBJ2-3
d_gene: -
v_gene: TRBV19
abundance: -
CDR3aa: CATLGPDTQYF
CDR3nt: TGTGCCACCCTGGGGCCAGATACGCAGTATTTT

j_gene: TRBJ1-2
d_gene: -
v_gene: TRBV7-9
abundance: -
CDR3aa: CASSFGTAFYGYTF
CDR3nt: TGTGCCAGCAGCTTTGGTACAGCCTTTTATGGCTACACCTTC

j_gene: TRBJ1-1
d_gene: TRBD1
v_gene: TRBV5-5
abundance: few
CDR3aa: CASSLGAGTGGTEAFF
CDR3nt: TGTGCCAGCAGCTTGGGAGCCGGGACAGGGGGGACTGAAGCTTTCTTT

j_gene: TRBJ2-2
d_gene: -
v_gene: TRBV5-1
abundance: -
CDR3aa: CASSQATGNTGELFF
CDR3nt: TGCGCCAGCAGCCAAGCGACAGGGAACACCGGGGAGCTGTTTTTT

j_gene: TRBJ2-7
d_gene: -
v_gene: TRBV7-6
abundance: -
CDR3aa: CASSLGRNNYEQCF
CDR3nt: TGTGCCAGCAGCTTAGGCCGTAATAACTACGAGCAGTGCTTC

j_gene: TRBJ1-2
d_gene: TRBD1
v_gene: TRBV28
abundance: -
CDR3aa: CASIQGTVNYGYTF
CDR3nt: TGTGCCAGCATACAGGGGACCGTTAACTATGGCTACACCTTC

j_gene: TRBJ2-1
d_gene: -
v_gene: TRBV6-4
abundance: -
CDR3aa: CASSGESHNEQFF
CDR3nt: TGTGCCAGCAGTGGGGAGTCTCACAATGAGCAGTTCTTC

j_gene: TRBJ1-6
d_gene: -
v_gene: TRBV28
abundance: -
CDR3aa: CASSSAGDVFLPLHF
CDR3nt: TGTGCCAGCAGTTCCGCAGGGGACGTCTTCTTACCCCTCCACTTT

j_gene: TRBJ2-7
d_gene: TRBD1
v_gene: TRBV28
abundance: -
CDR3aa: CASSTGQGFRQYF
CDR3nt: TGTGCCAGCAGCACTGGACAGGGATTCAGGCAGTACTTC

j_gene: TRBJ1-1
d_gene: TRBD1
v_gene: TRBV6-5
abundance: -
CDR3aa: CASSMGQGAEAFF
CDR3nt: TGTGCCAGCAGCATGGGACAGGGGGCTGAAGCTTTCTTT

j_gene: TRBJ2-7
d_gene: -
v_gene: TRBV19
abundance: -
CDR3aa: CASRPSGFPYEQYF
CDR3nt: TGTGCCAGTAGGCCCAGCGGGTTCCCCTACGAGCAGTACTTC

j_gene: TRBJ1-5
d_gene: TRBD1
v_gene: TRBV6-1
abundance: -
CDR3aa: CASNPTGGPSQPQHF
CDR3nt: TGTGCCAGCAACCCGACAGGGGGCCCTAGTCAGCCCCAGCATTTT

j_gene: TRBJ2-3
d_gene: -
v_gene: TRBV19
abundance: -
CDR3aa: CASSEYYRPIDTQYF
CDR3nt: TGTGCCAGTAGTGAGTACTACCGACCCATCGATACGCAGTATTTT

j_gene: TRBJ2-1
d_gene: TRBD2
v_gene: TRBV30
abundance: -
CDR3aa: CANREVLATSEQFF
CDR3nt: TGTGCCAACCGGGAGGTGCTAGCGACGAGTGAGCAGTTCTTC

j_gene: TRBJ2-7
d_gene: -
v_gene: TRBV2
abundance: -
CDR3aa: CASSEGQGKYYEQYF
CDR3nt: TGTGCCAGCAGTGAAGGGCAGGGGAAGTACTACGAGCAGTACTTC

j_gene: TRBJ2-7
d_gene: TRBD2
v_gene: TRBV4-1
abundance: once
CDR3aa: CASSQRTRTSDSYEQYF
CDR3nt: TGCGCCAGCAGCCAACGTACTAGGACTAGCGACTCCTACGAGCAGTACTTC

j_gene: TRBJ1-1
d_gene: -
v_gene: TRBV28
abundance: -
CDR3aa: CASRAWDSLKGNTEAFF
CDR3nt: TGTGCCAGCAGGGCTTGGGACTCCCTTAAAGGGAACACTGAAGCTTTCTTT

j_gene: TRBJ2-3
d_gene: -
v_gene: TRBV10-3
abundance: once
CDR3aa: CAIGEGGDTDTQYF
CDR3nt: TGTGCCATCGGAGAGGGGGGGGACACAGATACGCAGTATTTT

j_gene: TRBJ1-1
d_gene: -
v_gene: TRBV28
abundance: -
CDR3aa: CAKGDTEAFF
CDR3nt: TGTGCCAAGGGGGACACTGAAGCTTTCTTT

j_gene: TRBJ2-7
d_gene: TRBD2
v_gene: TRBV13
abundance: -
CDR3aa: CASSLLAGNYEQYF
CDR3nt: TGTGCCAGCAGCTTACTAGCGGGGAACTACGAGCAGTACTTC

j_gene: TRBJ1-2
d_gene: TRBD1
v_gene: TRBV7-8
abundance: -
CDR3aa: CASSWDRGIGNYGYTF
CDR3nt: TGTGCCAGCAGCTGGGACAGGGGGATTGGTAACTATGGCTACACCTTC

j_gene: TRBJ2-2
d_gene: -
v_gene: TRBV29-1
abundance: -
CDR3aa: CSVAVKPTRNTGELFF
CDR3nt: TGCAGCGTTGCTGTTAAACCAACCAGGAACACCGGGGAGCTGTTTTTT

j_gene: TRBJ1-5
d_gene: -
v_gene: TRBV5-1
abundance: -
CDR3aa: CASSLDSPLQPQHF
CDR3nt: TGCGCCAGCAGCTTGGACAGCCCCTTACAGCCCCAGCATTTT

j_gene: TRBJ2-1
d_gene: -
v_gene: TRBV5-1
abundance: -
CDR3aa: CASSFTGYLYNEQFF
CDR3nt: TGCGCCAGCAGCTTCACAGGGTACCTTTACAATGAGCAGTTCTTC

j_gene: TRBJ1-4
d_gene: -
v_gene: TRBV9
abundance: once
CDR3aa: CASQPAGTEKLFF
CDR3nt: TGTGCCAGCCAACCGGCGGGGACTGAAAAACTGTTTTTT

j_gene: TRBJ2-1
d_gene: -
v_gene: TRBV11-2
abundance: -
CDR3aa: CASSQEGLQEQFF
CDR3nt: TGTGCCAGCAGCCAAGAAGGTCTACAGGAGCAGTTCTTC

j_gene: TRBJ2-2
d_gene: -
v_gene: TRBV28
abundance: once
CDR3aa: CASSFNRNGLELFF
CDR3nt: TGTGCCAGCAGTTTCAACAGAAATGGACTGGAGCTGTTTTTT

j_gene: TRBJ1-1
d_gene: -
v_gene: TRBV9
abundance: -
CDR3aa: CASRRENPEAFF
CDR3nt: TGTGCCAGCAGACGCGAAAACCCTGAAGCTTTCTTT

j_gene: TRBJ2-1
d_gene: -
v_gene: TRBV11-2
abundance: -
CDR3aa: CASTTRGRGRGPSYNEQFF
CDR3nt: TGTGCCAGCACCACCCGAGGCAGGGGCCGAGGGCCCTCCTACAATGAGCAGTTCTTC

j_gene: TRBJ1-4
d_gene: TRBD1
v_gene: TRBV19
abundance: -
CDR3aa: CASTLSGQPNEKLFF
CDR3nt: TGTGCCAGTACCCTCTCGGGACAGCCAAATGAAAAACTGTTTTTT

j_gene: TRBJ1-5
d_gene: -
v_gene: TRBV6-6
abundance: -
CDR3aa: CASSYSGGSNQPQHF
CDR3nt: TGTGCCAGCAGTTACTCGGGGGGAAGCAATCAGCCCCAGCATTTT